This T cell receptor beta chain appears in the sequencing data of a study of immune evolution from preneoplasia to lung adenocarcinoma. Study-wide points: From normal lung to invasive adenocarcinoma, top clone frequencies appeared to decrease. Clonality was highest in normal lung, lower in later-stage lesions apparently.

This CDR3 spans 14 amino acids. Germline V gives CDR1 SGHTA, CDR2 FQGNSA. V shed 5 bases, J shed 5 bases, and the junction held 8 bases outside the gene matches. Regarding this clone: Its antigen is still unknown.

Patients had resection in Japan or China between the mid-2010s and the late 2010s. Data came from immunoSEQ multiplex PCR; TCRdb stores just in-frame clones and leaves some out. This sample yields several thousand clones, of which more than 65% are seen a single time; approximately 12% belongs to the top ten. This chain joins TRBV7-2 and TRBJ1-1; 7 bases match TRBD1. Material for sequencing was FFPE normal lung tissue adjacent to the tumor. The source is a person between 50 and 69 years old with lung adenocarcinoma. Here the CDR3 DNA reads TGTGCCAGCAGCAAGGGGGCCGAGGAGACTGAAGCTTTCTTT. Translating gives CASSKGAEETEAFF. The complete variable domain, with remaining parts taken from reference TRBV7-2 and TRBJ1-1, reads GAGVSQSPSNKVTEKGKDVELRCDPISGHTALYWYRQSLGQGLEFLIYFQGNSAPDKSGLPSDRFSAERTGGSVSTLTIQRTQQEDSAVYLCASSKGAEETEAFFGQGTRLTVV.